Presented here are 19 T cell receptor beta chains from one specimen sequenced in a study of T cells in Graves' hyperthyroidism and ophthalmopathy. It was RNA transcripts that yielded the amplified TCR beta CDR3 regions. First-round RT-PCR with HTBI primers amplified the TCR CDR3 region. TCRdb reanalysed the multiplex PCR reads using MiXCR and keeps one entry per CDR3 protein. Among around 600,000 distinct CDR3 sequences listed, about 15% were seen once. Sequencing was performed on blood. The receptors stem from a woman aged 25 to 45 with Graves' hyperthyroidism.

This clonotype was observed at least ten times. V is TRBV12-3 or TRBV12-4 and J is TRBJ2-7, with D unclear. The CDR3 is 15 residues long. Trimming took 3 bases from V and 1 from J, leaving 13 bases between them. CDR3 sequence (DNA): TGTGCCAGCAGTTTCGGACCGACGACATCCTACGAGCAGTACTTC. This gives the protein CASSFGPTTSYEQYF.

This clonotype was observed at least ten times. The CDR3 DNA reads as TGTGCCAGCAGCTTAAGGACAGGTTCCTACAATGAGCAGTTCTTC. Its protein product is CASSLRTGSYNEQFF. The chain is built from TRBV7-2 and TRBJ2-1, with 7 bases matching TRBD1. The CDR3 length is 15 residues. Germline values: CDR1 SGHTA, CDR2 FQGNSA. V lost 2 bases to trimming and J lost 1 base; unmatched junction nucleotides: 2. The entire variable domain, with the rest obtained from reference TRBV7-2 and TRBJ2-1, is as follows: GAGVSQSPSNKVTEKGKDVELRCDPISGHTALYWYRQSLGQGLEFLIYFQGNSAPDKSGLPSDRFSAERTGGSVSTLTIQRTQQEDSAVYLCASSLRTGSYNEQFFGPGTRLTVL.

The rearrangement joins TRBV5-6 to TRBJ2-7; 7 bases map to TRBD2. The V segment lost 0 bases and the J segment 7 bases; nucleotides outside the gene matches: 13. The CDR3 extends over 16 amino acids. Germline V CDR1 and CDR2: SGHDT, YYEEEE. The CDR3 DNA follows: TGTGCCAGCAGCTTGGCTCTAGCGGAGGCCTGGGGAGAGCAGTACTTC. As protein: CASSLALAEAWGEQYF.

Only a few counts were recorded for this clonotype. J is TRBJ2-5 and V is TRBV24-1; perhaps TRBD2 as D (6 bases). V shed 2 bases and J shed 2 bases, with 11 bases lying between them. Germline V gives CDR1 KGHDR, CDR2 SFDVKD. The CDR3 contains 15 residues. CDR3 bases: TGTGCCACCAGTGATTCGGAGGGACCACAAGAGACCCAGTACTTC. Protein: CATSDSEGPQETQYF.

Comments on this clonotype: This may come from a read error, since a much larger clone is one base off. V usage is TRBV7-3 and J usage is TRBJ2-1, with 8 nucleotides matching TRBD2. J gave up 0 bases and V 8 bases, and 15 bases lay outside the gene matches. The CDR3 is 18 residues long. Germline-derived CDR1 and CDR2 are SGHTA and FQGTGA. CDR3 coding DNA: TGTGCCAGCGGCGGGGGGAGCGGGAGATTTTCCTCCTACAATGAGCAGTTCTTC. Translated, it gives CASGGGSGRFSSYNEQFF.

The chain combines TRBV6-1 with TRBJ2-2; 11 nucleotides match TRBD2. The germline CDR1 and CDR2 sequences are MNHNS and SASEGT. This CDR3 spans 18 amino acids. V lost 5 bases to trimming and J lost 3 bases; unmatched junction nucleotides: 11. The CDR3: CASSNHLAGGPDTGELFF. DNA of the CDR3: TGTGCCAGCAGTAACCATCTAGCGGGAGGCCCAGACACCGGGGAGCTGTTTTTT.

This chain links TRBV9 with TRBJ2-5; D perhaps matches TRBD2 (6 bases). Trimming removed 0 bases at V and 2 bases at J, with 11 bases between. The CDR3 is 15 amino acids. Germline V gene data show CDR1 as SGDLS and CDR2 as YYNGEE. In DNA, the CDR3 is TGTGCCAGCAGCGTAGTGGCGGGGCTACAAGAGACCCAGTACTTC. Amino acid sequence: CASSVVAGLQETQYF.

This clonotype occurred a few times. The chain couples TRBV9 to TRBJ2-5, with 10 positions matching TRBD1. CDR1 is SGDLS, CDR2 YYNGEE, per germline. V dropped 2 bases and J dropped 3; count of bases not matched to a gene: 4. The CDR3 runs to 15 residues. The chain's CDR3 is CASSVPGTGEETQYF. CDR3 DNA sequence: TGTGCCAGCAGCGTCCCTGGGACAGGGGAAGAGACCCAGTACTTC.

This clonotype was detected ten times or more. This chain joins TRBV2 and TRBJ2-5; a weak D match, TRBD2 (6 bases). V shed 6 bases and J shed 2 bases, with 16 bases lying between them. CDR1 and CDR2 from the germline V gene are SNHLY and FYNNEI. The CDR3 length is 15 residues. The CDR3 spells CASSGDPGLQETQYF. The CDR3 region has the DNA TGTGCCAGCAGCGGAGATCCGGGACTGCAAGAGACCCAGTACTTC.

This clonotype was picked up many times. This rearrangement joins TRBV3-1 to TRBJ2-3, with 10 bases fitting TRBD1. CDR3 length equals 17 residues. V was clipped by 4 bases and J by 4 bases; unmatched bases: 11. The germline V gene encodes CDR1 LGHDT and CDR2 YNNKEL (reference sequence). The CDR3, as DNA: TGTGCCAGCAGCCGAATGACAGGGGGCGCATCGGCAGATACGCAGTATTTT. Translated: CASSRMTGGASADTQYF.

This clonotype was detected only once. This chain uses TRBV27 with TRBJ1-5, with D uncertain. CDR1 and CDR2 from the germline V gene are MNHEY and SMNVEV (reference sequence). The CDR3 consists of 16 residues. V gave up 5 bases and J gave up 6 bases, with 20 bases separating them. The CDR3 loop is CASSALFEAGPQPQHF. The CDR3 region has the DNA TGTGCCAGCAGTGCCCTGTTTGAGGCAGGCCCTCAGCCCCAGCATTTT.

This clonotype was detected many times. This chain uses TRBV30 with TRBJ2-2; 9 bases match TRBD1. The CDR3 has 13 amino acids. V lost 3 bases and J lost 6; bases outside the gene matches: 2. Germline CDR1 reads GTSNPN; CDR2 reads SVGIG (reference sequence). CDR3 sequence: CAWRTGGSGELFF. The CDR3 DNA sequence: TGTGCCTGGAGGACAGGGGGGTCCGGGGAGCTGTTTTTT.

The V gene is TRBV11-2, the J gene TRBJ2-7; D call uncertain. Trimming removed 5 bases from V and 7 bases from J, with 15 bases in between. The CDR3 has 13 residues. CDR1 is SGHAT, CDR2 FQNNGV, per germline. The CDR3 sequence is CASSLGRAREQYF. In DNA form, the CDR3 reads TGTGCCAGCAGCCTAGGTAGGGCGAGGGAGCAGTACTTC.

This clonotype was recorded many times. The chain has TRBV20-1 and TRBJ2-3; weak D call: TRBD1 (5 bases). With 2 bases removed from V and 2 bases from J, the gap between germline ends came to 11 bases. Germline-derived CDR1 and CDR2 are DFQATT and SNEGSKA (reference sequence). CDR3 size: 14 residues. The CDR3 sequence is CSARTRDFTDTQYF. The CDR3 nucleotides read TGCAGTGCTAGAACCAGGGATTTCACAGATACGCAGTATTTT.

This clonotype was counted at least ten times. J is TRBJ1-2 and V is TRBV3-1; D not resolved. The V and J ends lost 1 base and 5 bases respectively, with 5 bases between them. CDR1 is LGHDT and CDR2 is YNNKEL in the germline V gene (reference sequence). The CDR3 consists of 12 residues. The CDR3 region has the DNA TGTGCCAGCAGCCAAGGGTGGTATGGCTACACCTTC. It translates to CASSQGWYGYTF.

This clonotype was found many times. The rearrangement joins TRBV28 to TRBJ1-4; weak D call: TRBD1 (5 bases). The CDR3 covers 17 residues. The ends were cut back, 5 bases at V and 8 bases at J, with 24 bases in the middle. Germline lookup yields CDR1 MDHEN and CDR2 SYDVKM. The CDR3 loop is CASSVHPGGFSEEKLFF. The CDR3 DNA reads as TGTGCCAGCAGTGTACATCCGGGGGGATTCTCTGAAGAAAAACTGTTTTTT.

The V call is TRBV24-1, the J call TRBJ2-3; 7 nucleotides align to TRBD2. J lost 10 bases, V lost 3 bases, and 9 bases had no gene match. The CDR3 runs 14 residues. CDR1 KGHDR and CDR2 SFDVKD come from the germline V gene. The CDR3 bases are TGTGCCACCAGTGATGCGGGAGCTCTCTACGCGCAGTATTTT. Translation: CATSDAGALYAQYF.

The chain is built from TRBV27 and TRBJ1-6; 9 nucleotides agree with TRBD1. The germline CDR1 and CDR2 sequences are MNHEY and SMNVEV (reference sequence). The CDR3 extends over 18 amino acids. V was clipped by 5 bases and J by 7 bases; unmatched bases: 15. For the CDR3, the DNA is TGTGCCAGCAGTCCAAACCCGCTCAGGACAGGGGTAAATTCACCCCTCCACTTT. Encoded protein: CASSPNPLRTGVNSPLHF.

In its sample, this clonotype was seen many times. The chain recombines TRBV28 with TRBJ1-1, with TRBD1 matching over 8 bases. The CDR3 totals 14 residues. J was trimmed by 3 bases and V by 8 bases; bases with no gene match: 8. Germline CDR1 MDHEN, CDR2 SYDVKM. This CDR3 reads CASFGQGFYTEAFF. DNA of the CDR3: TGTGCCAGCTTTGGACAGGGTTTTTACACTGAAGCTTTCTTT. The variable domain in full, with the rest retrieved from reference TRBV28 and TRBJ1-1, is DVKVTQSSRYLVKRTGEKVFLECVQDMDHENMFWYRQDPGLGLRLIYFSYDVKMKEKGDIPEGYSVSREKKERFSLILESASTNQTSMYLCASFGQGFYTEAFFGQGTRLTVV.